Given below is one TCR beta chain in context. No antigen is known for it. The input lacks base qualities; no much larger clone sits a single base away. Germline trimming: 8 bases from V, 6 bases from J; junction bases outside gene matches: 11. Spanning cysteine to phenylalanine, the CDR3 consists of 15 amino acids. The read is trimmed to its CDR3 DNA, 45 bases read in frame from base 1. CDR1 and CDR2 were assigned from the germline V gene as MNHNS and SASEGT. This record belongs to a study of cytomegalovirus exposure and HLA in healthy donors (dated by TCRdb to the late 2010s). Concerning the study at large: According to a later analysis, one platform produced both the roughly 130 validation repertoires and the 666 repertoires of the first cohort. The aim of the study was to test whether cataloging public T cell receptors could identify signatures of past pathogen exposure. Besides the first cohort of some 670 subjects, a separate validation cohort made up of roughly 130 different subjects was used. The study combined high-throughput TCR immunosequencing, statistical association of individual TCRs with disease status, and machine learning to predict cytomegalovirus infection status. On the study overall, not on this receptor specifically: In both the original and validation cohorts, the classifier was reported to diagnose cytomegalovirus status with high specificity and sensitivity. Subsequent analysis determined that TCRs grouped into clusters in the first cohort also showed a tendency toward co-occurrence across the 90 to 150 validation repertoires, and 94% of cluster scores exceeded 0. A later analysis lacked HLA typing for the validation cohort, so it scored co-occurrence in that cohort across all 110 or so repertoires. While some public TCRs were present in many individuals, most TCR sequences turned up only very rarely across donors. A few of the identified cytomegalovirus-associated TCR beta chains were confirmed in vitro to be specific for cytomegalovirus antigens. In the study, some 180 TCR beta chains were listed as associated with cytomegalovirus. It was suggested by the authors that the approach could potentially be generalized to other disease states and immunological phenotypes.

Separate from the approximately 700-subject first cohort, the validation cohort of about 110 subjects was the group to which the donors belonged. To prepare the library, the immunoSEQ multiplex PCR assay was applied. In the paper's pipeline: A statistical classification framework was built to diagnose cytomegalovirus status from the catalog of TCR beta chain sequences. The table comes from immuneACCESS by way of TCRdb, which keeps in-frame sequences with V and J called. Part of the clones is missing from these tables; in studies checked, under half for an unresolved V gene and the rest for unknown reasons. V, J and clone size are those of that table, while D and trimming were read from the DNA. For this sample there are more than 85,000 clones; approximately 94% appear just once. The ten largest clones add up to almost 0.9% of the sample.

The origin of this receptor is a woman aged 18-29 years in good health and CMV-seronegative. The specimen sequenced was PBMCs. The rearrangement joined TRBV6-1 to TRBJ2-3, with 10 central nucleotides matching TRBD1. CDR3 reads: CASRVVTGGADTQYF. The nucleotide sequence reads as follows: TGTGCCAGCCGGGTTGTGACAGGGGGCGCGGATACGCAGTATTTT.